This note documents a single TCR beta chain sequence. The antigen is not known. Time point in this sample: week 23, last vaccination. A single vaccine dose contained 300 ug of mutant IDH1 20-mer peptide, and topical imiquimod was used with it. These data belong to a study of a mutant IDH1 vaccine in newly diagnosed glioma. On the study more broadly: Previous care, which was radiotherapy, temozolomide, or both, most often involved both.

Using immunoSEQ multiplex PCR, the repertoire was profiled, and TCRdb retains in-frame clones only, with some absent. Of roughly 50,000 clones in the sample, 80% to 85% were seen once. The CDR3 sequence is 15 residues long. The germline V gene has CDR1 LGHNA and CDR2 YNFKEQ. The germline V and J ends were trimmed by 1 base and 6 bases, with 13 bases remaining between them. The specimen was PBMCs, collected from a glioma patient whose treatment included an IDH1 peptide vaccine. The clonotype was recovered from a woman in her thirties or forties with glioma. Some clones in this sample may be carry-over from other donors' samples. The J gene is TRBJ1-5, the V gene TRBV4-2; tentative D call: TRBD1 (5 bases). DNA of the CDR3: TGTGCCAGCAGCCAAGTAATAGGGGAGGCTCAGCCCCAGCATTTT. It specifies CASSQVIGEAQPQHF.